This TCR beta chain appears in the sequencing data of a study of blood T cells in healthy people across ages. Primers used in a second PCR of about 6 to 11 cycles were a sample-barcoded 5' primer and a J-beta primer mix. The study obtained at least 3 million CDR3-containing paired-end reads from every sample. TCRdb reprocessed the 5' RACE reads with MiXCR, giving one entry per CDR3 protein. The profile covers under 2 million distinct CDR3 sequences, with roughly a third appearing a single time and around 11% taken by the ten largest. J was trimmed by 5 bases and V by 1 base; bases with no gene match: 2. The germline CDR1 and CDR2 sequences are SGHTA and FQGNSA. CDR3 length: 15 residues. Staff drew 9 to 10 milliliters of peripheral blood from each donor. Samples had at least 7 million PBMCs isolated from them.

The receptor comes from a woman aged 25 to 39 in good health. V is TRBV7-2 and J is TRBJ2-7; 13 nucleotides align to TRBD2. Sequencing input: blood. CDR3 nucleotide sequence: TGTACCAGCAGCTTAGGGACTAGCGGGAGAAACGAGCAGTACTTC. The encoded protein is CTSSLGTSGRNEQYF.